This is a list of T cell receptor beta chains from one sample in a study of blood T cell repertoires in COVID-19. Method: immunoSEQ multiplex PCR; TCRdb's copy keeps in-frame clones and lacks some. The sample has about 88,000 clones, roughly 90% seen once; the top ten hold over 1.5%. The sequencing input was peripheral blood. The receptors here all came from a man aged 60-69 years with acute or convalescent COVID-19. Both conserved end residues are part of each CDR3. The D gene is left open where the match is weak. Clone sizes are given selectively: once, few, many, or a class where the clone is expanded.

v_call	j_call	clone_size	d_call	cdr3_aa	cdr3_nt
TRBV7-8	TRBJ1-1	NA	NA	CASSLRGGVVTEAFF	TGTGCCAGCAGCTTAAGGGGCGGCGTCGTCACTGAAGCTTTCTTT
TRBV7-8	TRBJ1-1	NA	NA	CASSLAPPVPGSTEAFF	TGTGCCAGCAGCTTAGCGCCCCCAGTCCCTGGGAGCACTGAAGCTTTCTTT
TRBV11-1	TRBJ2-3	NA	NA	CASSLGSTDTQYF	TGTGCCAGCAGCTTGGGCAGCACAGATACGCAGTATTTT
TRBV9	TRBJ1-6	few	TRBD1	CASSGSGGSGSPLHF	TGTGCCAGCAGCGGATCAGGGGGAAGCGGTTCACCCCTCCACTTT
TRBV4-2	TRBJ2-2	once	NA	CASSQGRLANTGELFF	TGTGCCAGCAGCCAAGGCCGACTAGCGAACACCGGGGAGCTGTTTTTT
TRBV6-6	TRBJ1-4	NA	NA	CASSSRQYNEKLFF	TGTGCCAGCAGTTCCCGACAGTATAATGAAAAACTGTTTTTT
TRBV7-3	TRBJ2-3	NA	NA	CASSLAAGYTDTQYF	TGTGCCAGCAGCCTCGCGGCGGGCTACACAGATACGCAGTATTTT
TRBV28	TRBJ1-1	NA	TRBD1	CASRAGTGRAEAFF	TGTGCCAGCAGGGCCGGGACAGGGCGCGCTGAAGCTTTCTTT
TRBV2	TRBJ2-7	NA	TRBD1	CASSGTDYSYEQYF	TGTGCCAGCAGCGGGACAGACTACTCCTACGAGCAGTACTTC
TRBV19	TRBJ2-3	NA	NA	CASSRVGRELGTDTQYF	TGTGCCAGTAGTAGAGTGGGACGGGAGTTGGGCACAGATACGCAGTATTTT
TRBV19	TRBJ2-5	NA	NA	CASSIAGQTQYF	TGTGCCAGTAGTATAGCTGGGCAGACCCAGTACTTC
TRBV29-1	TRBJ1-4	NA	NA	CSVSDGVNEKLFF	TGCAGCGTTTCCGACGGGGTTAATGAAAAACTGTTTTTT